These 4 T cell receptor beta chains share one sample of origin, sequenced in a study of PD-1 blockade in classical Hodgkin lymphoma. Each and every patient relapsed after autologous stem cell transplantation, and patients got differing brentuximab vedotin exposure. Assay: immunoSEQ multiplex PCR; the TCRdb copy retains only in-frame clones and omits some. The data show roughly 92,000 clones, about nine tenths seen once. Sample: peripheral blood mononuclear cells (PBMCs), taken at baseline. The origin of the receptors is a human donor with classical Hodgkin lymphoma.

The chain uses TRBV30 and TRBJ2-3; 10 positions match TRBD2. The trim removed 3 bases at V and 5 bases at J, leaving 2 bases unmatched. Germline CDR1 reads GTSNPN; CDR2 reads SVGIG (reference sequence). This CDR3 comprises 13 residues. This CDR3 is CAWRGTSVDTQYF. Here the CDR3 DNA reads TGTGCCTGGAGGGGGACTAGCGTAGATACGCAGTATTTT.

The CDR3 is CASRRADTNEKLFF. CDR3 in DNA: TGTGCCAGCAGGCGCGCAGATACTAATGAAAAACTGTTTTTT. This rearrangement joins TRBV7-9 to TRBJ1-4; D is unclear. Germline CDR1 and CDR2: SEHNR and FQNEAQ (reference sequence). V was cut by 6 bases and J by 2 bases, with 10 bases left in between. CDR3 length equals 14 residues. The variable domain in full, completed from reference TRBV7-9 and TRBJ1-4, reads DTGVSQNPRHKITKRGQNVTFRCDPISEHNRLYWYRQTLGQGPEFLTYFQNEAQLEKSRLLSDRFSAERPKGSFSTLEIQRTEQGDSAMYLCASRRADTNEKLFFGSGTQLSVL.

This chain joins TRBV28 and TRBJ2-7, with 7 bases aligning to TRBD1. Per germline, CDR1 MDHEN and CDR2 SYDVKM. J lost 1 base, V lost 6 bases, and 6 bases had no gene match. The CDR3 runs 14 residues. The CDR3 loop reads CASSPVGQSYEQYF. In DNA form, the CDR3 reads TGTGCCAGCAGCCCTGTGGGACAGTCCTACGAGCAGTACTTC. Complete variable domain (other parts from reference TRBV28 and TRBJ2-7): DVKVTQSSRYLVKRTGEKVFLECVQDMDHENMFWYRQDPGLGLRLIYFSYDVKMKEKGDIPEGYSVSREKKERFSLILESASTNQTSMYLCASSPVGQSYEQYFGPGTRLTVT.

The chain couples TRBV29-1 to TRBJ1-2, with TRBD1 as a possible D gene (5 bases). Germline V gene sequence: CDR1 SQVTM, CDR2 ANQGSEA. Trimming left V 0 bases short and J 2 bases short, with 13 bases between. The CDR3 spans 15 residues. The CDR3 spells CSVEDRAGPNYGYTF. The CDR3 bases are TGCAGCGTTGAAGACAGGGCAGGGCCAAACTATGGCTACACCTTC.